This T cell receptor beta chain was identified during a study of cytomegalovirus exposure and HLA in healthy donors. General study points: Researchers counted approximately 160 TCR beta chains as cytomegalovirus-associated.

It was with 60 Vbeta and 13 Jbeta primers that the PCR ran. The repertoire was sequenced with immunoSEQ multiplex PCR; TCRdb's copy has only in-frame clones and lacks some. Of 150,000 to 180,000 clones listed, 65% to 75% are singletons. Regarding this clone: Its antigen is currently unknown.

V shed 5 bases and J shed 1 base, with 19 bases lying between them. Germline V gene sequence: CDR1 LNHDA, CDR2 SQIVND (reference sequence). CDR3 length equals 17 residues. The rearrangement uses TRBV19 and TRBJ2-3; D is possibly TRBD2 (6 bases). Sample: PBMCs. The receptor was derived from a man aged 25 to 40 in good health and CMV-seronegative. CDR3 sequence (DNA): TGTGCCAGTAGTCCGAGCGGGCCAGATGCCGGCACAGATACGCAGTATTTT. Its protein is CASSPSGPDAGTDTQYF.